This TCR beta chain was recovered during a study of Ad26.COV2.S vaccination and SARS-CoV-2 variants (dated by TCRdb to about 2021). A note on the overall study: Donors in the vaccine arm were drawn from COV1001, a phase I-IIa trial of Ad26.COV2.S in healthy adults that was multicentre, randomized, double-blind and placebo-controlled. Ad26.COV2.S was administered intramuscularly at 5 x 10^10 or 1 x 10^11 viral particles, either as a single shot or as two shots given 56 days apart. TCRbeta repertoire sequencing was used to assess the specificity and breadth of SARS-CoV-2-reactive T cell receptors after Ad26.COV2.S vaccination. A total of approximately 30 samples were included in the TCR-sequenced set, comprising about 20 Ad26.COV2.S vaccine recipients, 5 placebo recipients and 8 SARS-CoV-2 convalescent individuals. Trial participants were randomized into five groups of five, in which low-dose or high-dose Ad26.COV2.S was given once or twice, or placebo was given on both occasions. Throughout the experiments and outcome assessment, investigators stayed blinded to trial group allocation.

TCRbeta CDR3 regions were sequenced with the immunoSEQ Assay. After extraction, genomic DNA underwent amplification by bias-controlled multiplex PCR, followed by high-throughput sequencing. The authors processed their data as follows. To quantify the absolute abundance of every unique TCRbeta CDR3 region, sequences were collapsed and filtered. T cell fraction was estimated by normalization of TCRbeta template counts to usable DNA, with usable DNA being measured through amplification of reference genes present in all nucleated cells. Repertoire TCRs were annotated as SARS-CoV-2-specific by exact matching of V gene, CDR3 amino acid sequence and J gene to a known reactive TCR set. MIRA supplied the reference SARS-CoV-2 TCR set, which was filtered for enrichment in COVID-19-positive ImmuneCODE repertoires so that public or cross-reactive TCRs were removed. Using the MIRA antigens, annotated TCRs were further analysed by specific ORF or by position within an ORF. Breadth was defined as the number of annotated unique rearrangements divided by the total number of unique productive rearrangements, and depth was defined as the summed frequency of the annotated unique rearrangements. Group comparisons of TCR breadth used two-sided Wilcoxon rank-sum tests. In its TCRdb copy, this immuneACCESS table keeps in-frame sequences only and misses some clones. Where compared with another copy, unresolved V genes explain less than half of these, and the others have no known cause. Clonal size and the V and J genes are those of that table, whereas D and trimming came from the DNA. The sample table shows around 300,000 clones, and approximately 90% are seen once. The ten most abundant clones make up around 4.5% of the sample.

Of note for this clone: Its recognized antigen is unknown. No base quality information exists; no much larger clone differs at one position. The same CDR3 also results from other DNA sequences found in this sample.

Reading the label with the study, this specimen's treatment or condition is: some 19 received Ad26.COV2.S at low or high dose, single or two shots; roughly five received placebo; per-sample allocation not given. Repertoires of vaccine and placebo recipients were sequenced from samples taken on day 63 after the first injection. Between 29 July and 7 August 2020, Cohort 1b enrolled 25 adults aged 18-55 years at one site in Boston, USA. Ad26.COV2.S was a replication-incompetent adenovirus type 26 vector that expressed a prefusion-stabilized SARS-CoV-2 spike protein derived from the original Wuhan strain. The cysteine opens and the phenylalanine closes a CDR3 of 14 amino acids. Only CDR3 DNA remains: 42 bases, in frame from the first base. The germline V gene yields SGHTA for CDR1 and FQGNSA for CDR2. V is cut by 2 bases and J by 0 bases, and the space between the germline ends is 7 bases. What the study reported, not specific to this receptor: Non-spike TCR breadth was comparable between vaccine and placebo recipients, consistent with the vaccine containing only spike. The authors noted that total T cell responses may have been underestimated by the TCR breadth and depth analyses. The study lacked the statistical power to compare responses across vaccine doses or regimens. Spike-specific TCR breadth was higher in Ad26.COV2.S recipients than in placebo recipients (P = 0.0014). After vaccination, substantial breadth of spike-specific CD8+ and CD4+ T cell responses was reported.

Recombination connected TRBV7-2 to TRBJ1-1; the D gene is perhaps TRBD1, on 6 matching bases. The clonotype originates from a person between 18 and 65 years old who received the Ad26.COV2.S COVID-19 vaccine or a placebo. Source: peripheral blood, taken in a trial of Ad26.COV2.S vaccine versus placebo. CDR3 sequence: CASSLTGLNTEAFF. The sequenced DNA: TGTGCCAGCAGCTTAACAGGGCTGAACACTGAAGCTTTCTTT.